Shown below are 18 T cell receptor beta chains from a single sample sequenced in a study of blood T cell repertoires in COVID-19. Libraries were prepared by immunoSEQ multiplex PCR; TCRdb keeps only in-frame clonotypes and omits some of them. The table lists about 270,000 clones, 88% of them singletons. Sequenced material: PBMCs or T cells enriched from blood (not recorded which). Receptors originate from a woman younger than 45 who had recovered from COVID-19.

The V call is TRBV5-1, the J call TRBJ2-3; 7 bases are a match to TRBD2. This CDR3 spans 17 amino acids. J was trimmed by 3 bases and V by 3 bases; bases with no gene match: 13. Germline CDR1 reads SGHRS; CDR2 reads YFSETQ. Here the CDR3 reads CASSSGLLAETTDTQYF. As DNA, the CDR3 is TGCGCCAGCAGCTCGGGGTTGCTAGCGGAGACAACAGATACGCAGTATTTT.

A few counts support this clone. The same CDR3 can be traced to other DNA sequences in this sample. This chain links TRBV12-3 or TRBV12-4 with TRBJ2-3, with D unclear. The ends were cut back, 1 base at V and 4 bases at J, with 3 bases in the middle. The CDR3 contains 12 residues. The CDR3, as DNA: TGTGCCAGCAGTTTAGGAGCAGATACGCAGTATTTT. It is translated as CASSLGADTQYF.

V usage is TRBV27 and J usage is TRBJ1-1, with D tentatively TRBD1 (6 bases). Germline CDR1 MNHEY, CDR2 SMNVEV (reference sequence). The CDR3 loop spans 14 amino acids. Trimming stripped 3 bases from V and 4 bases from J, with 12 bases between. The chain's CDR3 is CASSLTGGPTEAFF. As DNA, the CDR3 is TGTGCCAGCAGTTTGACCGGGGGGCCCACTGAAGCTTTCTTT.

The V call is TRBV29-1, the J call TRBJ2-7; D may be TRBD1 (5 bases). CDR3 size: 11 residues. The germline V gene encodes CDR1 SQVTM and CDR2 ANQGSEA. The CDR3 spells CGIQVAYEQYF. The CDR3 region has the DNA TGCGGAATACAGGTCGCCTACGAGCAGTACTTC.

The CDR3 region is CASSPEYQRPLHF. DNA for the CDR3: TGTGCCAGCAGTCCCGAATATCAGAGGCCCCTCCACTTT. The genes are TRBV27 and TRBJ1-6; D is uncertain. The ends were cut back, 5 bases at V and 13 bases at J, with 15 bases in the middle. Germline V gene data show CDR1 as MNHEY and CDR2 as SMNVEV (reference sequence). The CDR3 extends over 13 amino acids.

The gene calls are TRBV14 and TRBJ2-6; D is perhaps TRBD2 (5 bases). The CDR3 length is 15 residues. Germline CDR1 and CDR2: SGHDN and FVKESK. V dropped 3 bases and J dropped 2 bases, with 8 bases sitting between them. Written as DNA, the CDR3 is TGTGCCAGCAGCCAGGGAGTAGCTGGGGCCAACGTCCTGACTTTC. Its translation is CASSQGVAGANVLTF.

The J gene is TRBJ2-7, the V gene TRBV27, with TRBD1 identical over 9 bases. Per germline, CDR1 MNHEY and CDR2 SMNVEV (reference sequence). The CDR3 has 14 residues. V lost 5 bases, J lost 2 bases, and 4 bases stayed unmatched. In DNA form, the CDR3 reads TGTGCCAGCAGTCCGGGACAGGGTACCTACGAGCAGTACTTC. Its protein product is CASSPGQGTYEQYF.

This clone was counted a single time. V and J are TRBV6-4 and TRBJ2-3; 15 nucleotides line up with TRBD2. The V gene's germline CDR1 is MRHNA and CDR2 SNTAGT. With V trimmed by 6 bases and J by 7 bases, 5 bases remained unmatched. CDR3 size: 15 residues. The CDR3 loop reads CASSAGTSGRHTQYF. CDR3 sequence (DNA): TGTGCCAGCAGCGCAGGGACTAGCGGGAGGCATACGCAGTATTTT.

This clone has a single count. This sequence joins TRBV11-1 and TRBJ2-1; 9 nucleotides align to TRBD2. The CDR3 runs to 13 residues. V was pared by 7 bases and J by 5 bases, with 3 bases of the junction left unmatched. Germline CDR1 reads SGHAT; CDR2 reads FQDESV (reference sequence). The CDR3 reads CASTGTSHNEQFF. CDR3 DNA sequence: TGTGCCAGCACCGGGACTAGCCACAATGAGCAGTTCTTC.

V and J are TRBV5-1 and TRBJ2-5, with 8 bases lining up with TRBD2. The CDR3 extends over 16 amino acids. J was trimmed by 2 bases and V by 4 bases; bases with no gene match: 10. Germline CDR1 is SGHRS and CDR2 is YFSETQ. The chain's CDR3 is CASSPLAGGWQETQYF. DNA for the CDR3: TGCGCCAGCAGCCCACTCGCGGGGGGTTGGCAAGAGACCCAGTACTTC.

In this sample, this clone turned up once. V usage is TRBV4-1 and J usage is TRBJ2-1; 7 nucleotides align to TRBD2. CDR1 and CDR2 from the germline V gene are MGHRA and YSYEKL. The CDR3 is 16 residues long. V shed 0 bases, J shed 3 bases, and the junction held 5 bases outside the gene matches. The CDR3: CASSQDGGGYYNEQFF. CDR3 nucleotide sequence: TGCGCCAGCAGCCAAGATGGGGGGGGTTACTACAATGAGCAGTTCTTC.

V and J are TRBV11-2 and TRBJ2-1; 12 bases are a match to TRBD2. The CDR3 spans 17 residues. V was clipped by 0 bases and J by 8 bases; unmatched bases: 8. The germline V gene has CDR1 SGHAT and CDR2 FQNNGV. The CDR3 is CASSLDLAGGLGDEQFF. The CDR3 region has the DNA TGTGCCAGCAGCTTAGATCTAGCGGGAGGGTTAGGCGATGAGCAGTTCTTC.

The chain uses TRBV7-2 and TRBJ1-2; 9 nucleotides agree with TRBD1. Germline loops: CDR1 SGHTA, CDR2 FQGNSA. The V and J ends lost 1 base and 4 bases, in that order; junction bases with no gene match: 1. The CDR3 runs 14 residues. The CDR3 loop reads CASSLVTGGYGYTF. CDR3 DNA: TGTGCCAGCAGCTTAGTGACAGGGGGCTATGGCTACACCTTC.

V is TRBV5-6 and J is TRBJ2-1; tentatively, D is TRBD2 (6 bases). The germline V gene has CDR1 SGHDT and CDR2 YYEEEE. V was shortened by 0 bases and J by 0 bases, with 10 bases between the two germline ends. The CDR3 runs to 16 residues. This chain's CDR3 is CASSLGLGGSYNEQFF. The DNA of the CDR3 is TGTGCCAGCAGCTTGGGTCTCGGGGGCTCCTACAATGAGCAGTTCTTC.

The chain uses TRBV7-2 and TRBJ1-2, with D perhaps matching TRBD1 (5 bases). The CDR3 totals 14 residues. Between the trimmed V and J ends, which lost 4 bases and 8 bases, there was a span of 17 bases. The germline V gene has CDR1 SGHTA and CDR2 FQGNSA. The CDR3 loop reads CASSSGWHPMGYTF. CDR3 nucleotide sequence: TGTGCCAGCAGCTCAGGGTGGCACCCGATGGGCTACACCTTC.

The rearrangement joins TRBV11-2 to TRBJ2-1; TRBD2 matches at 8 bases. The trim removed 11 bases at V and 7 bases at J, leaving 16 bases unmatched. This CDR3 comprises 15 residues. CDR1 and CDR2 (germline): SGHAT, FQNNGV. In DNA form, the CDR3 reads TGTGCCGGATCCGCTCGGGAGGGCCTAGGAAATGAGCAGTTCTTC. It specifies CAGSAREGLGNEQFF.

This sequence joins TRBV30 and TRBJ2-1; no firm D call. The CDR3 loop spans 13 amino acids. The ends were cut back, 0 bases at V and 3 bases at J, with 6 bases in the middle. The germline V gene has CDR1 GTSNPN and CDR2 SVGIG (reference sequence). The CDR3 DNA reads as TGTGCCTGGAGTGTAAATCGCTACAATGAGCAGTTCTTC. Its translation is CAWSVNRYNEQFF.

This sequence joins TRBV21-1 and TRBJ2-7; the table calls TRBD1, which could not be checked here. TRBV21-1 is assigned pseudogene status. The CDR3 length is 12 residues. Here the CDR3 DNA reads TGTGCCAGCAGCAAGAGACAGGCCGAGCAGTACTTC. This gives the protein CASSKRQAEQYF.